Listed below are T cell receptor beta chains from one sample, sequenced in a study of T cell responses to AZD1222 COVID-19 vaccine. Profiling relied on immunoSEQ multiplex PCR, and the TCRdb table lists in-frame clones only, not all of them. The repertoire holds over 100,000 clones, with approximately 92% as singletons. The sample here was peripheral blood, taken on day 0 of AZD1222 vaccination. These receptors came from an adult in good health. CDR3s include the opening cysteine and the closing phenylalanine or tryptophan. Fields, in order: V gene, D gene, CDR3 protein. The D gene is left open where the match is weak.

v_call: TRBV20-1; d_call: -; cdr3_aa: CSASRLTAPFLGGDTQYF
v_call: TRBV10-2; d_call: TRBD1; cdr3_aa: CASSLIGTGDTGELFF
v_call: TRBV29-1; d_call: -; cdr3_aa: CSATGRANTEAFF
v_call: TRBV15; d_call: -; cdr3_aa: CATSLPGSSYNEQFF
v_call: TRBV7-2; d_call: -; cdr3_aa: CASSRLARGNTGELFF
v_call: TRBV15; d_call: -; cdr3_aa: CATSKIGDTEAFF
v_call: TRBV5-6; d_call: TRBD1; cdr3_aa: CASSFGTELSNQPQHF
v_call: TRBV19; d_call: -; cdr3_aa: CASTASSYNSPLHF
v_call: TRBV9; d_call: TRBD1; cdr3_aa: CASSVGDRGHEAFF
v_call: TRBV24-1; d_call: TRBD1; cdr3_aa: CATRGTGETGELFF
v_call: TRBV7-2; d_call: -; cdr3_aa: CASSSQGTGELFF
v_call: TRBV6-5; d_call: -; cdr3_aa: CASSSSRTQYF
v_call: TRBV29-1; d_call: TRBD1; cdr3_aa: CSAIPPGVPGQGEQYF
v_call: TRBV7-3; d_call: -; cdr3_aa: CASSLKGFDNEQFF
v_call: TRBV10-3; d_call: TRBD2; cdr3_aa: CAIMGSGEYNEQFF
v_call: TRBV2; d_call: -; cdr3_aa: CASSDMKDSLTGELFF
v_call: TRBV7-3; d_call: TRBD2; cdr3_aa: CASSSRGGGTDTQYF